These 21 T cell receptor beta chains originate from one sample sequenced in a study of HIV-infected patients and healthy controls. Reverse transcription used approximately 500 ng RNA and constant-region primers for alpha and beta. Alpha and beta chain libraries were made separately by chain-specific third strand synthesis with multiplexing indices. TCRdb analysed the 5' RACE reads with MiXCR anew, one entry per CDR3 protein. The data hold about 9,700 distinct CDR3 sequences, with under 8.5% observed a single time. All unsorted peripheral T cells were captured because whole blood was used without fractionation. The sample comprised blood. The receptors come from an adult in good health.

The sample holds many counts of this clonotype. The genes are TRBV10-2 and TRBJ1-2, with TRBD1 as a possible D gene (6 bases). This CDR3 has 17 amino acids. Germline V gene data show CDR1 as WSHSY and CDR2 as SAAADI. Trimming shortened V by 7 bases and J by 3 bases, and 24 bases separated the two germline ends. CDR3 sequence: CASKGYRDWNHHYGYTF. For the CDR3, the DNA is TGCGCCAGCAAGGGGTACAGGGATTGGAACCACCACTATGGCTACACCTTC.

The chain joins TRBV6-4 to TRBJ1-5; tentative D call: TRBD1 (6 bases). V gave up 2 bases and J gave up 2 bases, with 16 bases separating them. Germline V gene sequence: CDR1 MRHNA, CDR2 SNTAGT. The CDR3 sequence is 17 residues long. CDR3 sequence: CASSDLPGGRGNQPQHF. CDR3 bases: TGTGCCAGCAGTGACCTCCCGGGGGGCCGGGGCAATCAGCCCCAGCATTTT.

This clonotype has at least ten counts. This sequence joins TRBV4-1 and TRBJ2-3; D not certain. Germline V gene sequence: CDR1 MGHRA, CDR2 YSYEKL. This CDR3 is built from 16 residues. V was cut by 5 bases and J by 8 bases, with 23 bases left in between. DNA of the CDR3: TGCGCCAGCAGCTCAATCGACCTGATAGCTACCGGTACGCAGTATTTT. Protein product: CASSSIDLIATGTQYF.

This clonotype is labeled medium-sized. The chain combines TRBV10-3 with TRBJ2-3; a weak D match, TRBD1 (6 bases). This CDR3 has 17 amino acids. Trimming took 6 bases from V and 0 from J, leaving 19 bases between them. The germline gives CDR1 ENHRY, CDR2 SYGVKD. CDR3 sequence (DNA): TGTGCCATCAGGGAATTAGACAGGAGAGATAGCACAGATACGCAGTATTTT. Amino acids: CAIRELDRRDSTDTQYF.

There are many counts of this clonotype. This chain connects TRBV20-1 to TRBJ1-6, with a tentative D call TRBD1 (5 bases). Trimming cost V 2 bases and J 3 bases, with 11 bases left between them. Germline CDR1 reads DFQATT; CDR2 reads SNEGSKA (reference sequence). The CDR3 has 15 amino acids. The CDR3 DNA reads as TGCAGTGCTAGAACGTCAGGGAACTATAATTCACCCCTCCACTTT. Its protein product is CSARTSGNYNSPLHF.

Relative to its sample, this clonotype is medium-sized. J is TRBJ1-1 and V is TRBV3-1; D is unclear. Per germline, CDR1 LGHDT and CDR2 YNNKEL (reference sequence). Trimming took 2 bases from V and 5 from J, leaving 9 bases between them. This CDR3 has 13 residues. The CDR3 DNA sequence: TGTGCCAGCAGCCAAAGGCCGGGGACTGAAGCTTTCTTT. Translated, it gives CASSQRPGTEAFF.

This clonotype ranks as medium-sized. CDR3 in amino acids: CSVESRYRVSADTQYF. CDR3 DNA: TGCAGCGTTGAAAGCAGGTACAGGGTTTCGGCAGATACGCAGTATTTT. The rearrangement joins TRBV29-1 to TRBJ2-3, with TRBD1 as a possible D gene (6 bases). The CDR3 extends over 16 amino acids. Germline-derived CDR1 and CDR2 are SQVTM and ANQGSEA. Trimming pared 2 bases from V and 4 bases from J, leaving 19 bases between.

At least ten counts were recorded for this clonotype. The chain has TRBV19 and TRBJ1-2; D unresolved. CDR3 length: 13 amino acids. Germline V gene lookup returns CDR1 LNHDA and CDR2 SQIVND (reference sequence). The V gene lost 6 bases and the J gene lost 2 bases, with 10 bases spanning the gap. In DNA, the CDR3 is TGTGCCAGTAGCGTTGGAGAAAACTATGGCTACACCTTC. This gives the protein CASSVGENYGYTF.

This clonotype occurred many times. CDR3: CASSPPIGAPTEAFF. The CDR3 DNA reads as TGTGCCAGCTCACCACCTATAGGGGCGCCCACTGAAGCTTTCTTT. This rearrangement joins TRBV18 to TRBJ1-1, with D possibly being TRBD1 (5 bases). Germline CDR1 and CDR2: KGHSH and LQKENI. V was trimmed by 0 bases and J by 4 bases, leaving 12 bases between them. This CDR3 has 15 amino acids.

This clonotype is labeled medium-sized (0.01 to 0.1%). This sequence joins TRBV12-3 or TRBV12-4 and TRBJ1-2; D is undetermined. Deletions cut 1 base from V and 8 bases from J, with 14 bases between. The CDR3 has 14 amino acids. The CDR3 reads CASSLGLQMEGYTF. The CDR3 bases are TGTGCCAGCAGTTTAGGACTCCAGATGGAGGGCTACACCTTC.

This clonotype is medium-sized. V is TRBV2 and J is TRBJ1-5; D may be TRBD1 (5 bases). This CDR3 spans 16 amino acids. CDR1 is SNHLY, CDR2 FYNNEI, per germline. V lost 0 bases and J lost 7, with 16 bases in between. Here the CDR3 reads CASSEALPGTGQPQHF. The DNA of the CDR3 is TGTGCCAGCAGTGAAGCGCTTCCGGGGACGGGACAGCCCCAGCATTTT.

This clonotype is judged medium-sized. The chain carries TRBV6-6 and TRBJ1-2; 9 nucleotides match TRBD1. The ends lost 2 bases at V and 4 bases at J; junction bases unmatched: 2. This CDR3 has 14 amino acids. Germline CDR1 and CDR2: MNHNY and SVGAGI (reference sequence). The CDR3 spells CASSYGTGTYGYTF. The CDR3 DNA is TGTGCCAGCAGTTACGGGACAGGGACCTATGGCTACACCTTC.

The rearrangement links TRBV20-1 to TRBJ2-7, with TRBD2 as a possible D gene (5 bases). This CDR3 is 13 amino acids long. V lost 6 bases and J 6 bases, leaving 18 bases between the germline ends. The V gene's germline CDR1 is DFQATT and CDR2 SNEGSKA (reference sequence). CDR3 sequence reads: CSAYEIVRGEQYF. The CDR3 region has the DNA TGCAGTGCCTATGAGATAGTACGGGGCGAGCAGTACTTC.

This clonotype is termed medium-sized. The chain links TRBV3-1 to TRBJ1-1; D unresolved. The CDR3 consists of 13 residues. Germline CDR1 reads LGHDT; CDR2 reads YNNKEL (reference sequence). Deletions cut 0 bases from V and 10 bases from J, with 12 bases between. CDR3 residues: CASSQERDLGAFF. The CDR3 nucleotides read TGTGCCAGCAGCCAAGAAAGGGATCTTGGAGCTTTCTTT. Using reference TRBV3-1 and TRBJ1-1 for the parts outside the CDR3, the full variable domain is DTAVSQTPKYLVTQMGNDKSIKCEQNLGHDTMYWYKQDSKKFLKIMFSYNNKELIINETVPNRFSPKSPDKAHLNLHINSLELGDSAVYFCASSQERDLGAFFGQGTRLTVV.

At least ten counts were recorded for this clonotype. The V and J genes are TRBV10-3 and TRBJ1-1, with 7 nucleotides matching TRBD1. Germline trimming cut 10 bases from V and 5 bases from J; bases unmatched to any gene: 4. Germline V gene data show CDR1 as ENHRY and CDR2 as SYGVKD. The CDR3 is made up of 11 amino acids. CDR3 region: CATTGVTEAFF. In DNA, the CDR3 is TGTGCCACCACAGGGGTGACTGAAGCTTTCTTT.

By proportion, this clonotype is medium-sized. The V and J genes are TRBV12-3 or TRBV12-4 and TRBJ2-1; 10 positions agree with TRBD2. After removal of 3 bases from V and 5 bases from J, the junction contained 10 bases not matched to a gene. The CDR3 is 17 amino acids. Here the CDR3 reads CASSLPAAGGLHNEQFF. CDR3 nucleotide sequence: TGTGCCAGCAGTTTGCCCGCAGCGGGGGGGCTACACAATGAGCAGTTCTTC.

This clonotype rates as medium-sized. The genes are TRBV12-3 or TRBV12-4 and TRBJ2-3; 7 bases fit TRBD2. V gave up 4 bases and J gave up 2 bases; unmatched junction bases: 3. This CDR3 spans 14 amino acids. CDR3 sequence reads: CASSWGLSTDTQYF. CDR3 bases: TGTGCCAGCAGTTGGGGACTATCCACAGATACGCAGTATTTT.

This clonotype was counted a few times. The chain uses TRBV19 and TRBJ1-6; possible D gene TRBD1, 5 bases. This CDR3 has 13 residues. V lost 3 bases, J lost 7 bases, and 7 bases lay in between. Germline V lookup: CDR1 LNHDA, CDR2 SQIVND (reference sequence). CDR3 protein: CASSMGENSPLHF. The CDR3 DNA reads TGTGCCAGTAGTATGGGGGAGAATTCACCCCTCCACTTT. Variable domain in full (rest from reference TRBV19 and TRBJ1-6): DGGITQSPKYLFRKEGQNVTLSCEQNLNHDAMYWYRQDPGQGLRLIYYSQIVNDFQKGDIAEGYSVSREKKESFPLTVTSAQKNPTAFYLCASSMGENSPLHFGNGTRLTVT.

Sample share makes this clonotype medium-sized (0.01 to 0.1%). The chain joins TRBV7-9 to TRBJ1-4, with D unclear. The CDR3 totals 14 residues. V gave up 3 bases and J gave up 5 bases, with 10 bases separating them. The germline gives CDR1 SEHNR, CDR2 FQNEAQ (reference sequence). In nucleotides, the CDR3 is TGTGCCAGCAGCTTCATTCTGGGGAATGAAAAACTGTTTTTT. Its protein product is CASSFILGNEKLFF.

CDR3 sequence (DNA): TGTGCCAGCAGTCCGTCAAACACTGAAGCTTTCTTT. This encodes CASSPSNTEAFF. This sequence joins TRBV2 and TRBJ1-1; D gene unclear. Germline values: CDR1 SNHLY, CDR2 FYNNEI. Trimming removed 5 bases from V and 2 bases from J, with 6 bases in between. The CDR3 loop spans 12 amino acids.

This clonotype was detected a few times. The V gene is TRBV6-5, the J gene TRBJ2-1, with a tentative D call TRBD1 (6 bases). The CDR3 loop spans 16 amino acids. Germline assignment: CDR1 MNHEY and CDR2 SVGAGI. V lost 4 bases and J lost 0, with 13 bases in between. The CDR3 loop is CASSSPRGYSYNEQFF. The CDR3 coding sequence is TGTGCCAGCAGTTCACCCAGGGGTTACTCCTACAATGAGCAGTTCTTC.